This TCR beta chain was recorded in a study of T cell repertoires in cytomegalovirus infection. Study overall: It was recently identified HLA-C-restricted and well-studied HLA-B-restricted CMV epitopes that the study used. Public TCR beta signatures were indicative of both CMV infection and a matching HLA type. Study observations and caveats: Dominant in the ex vivo response were TCR beta clonotypes restricted by HLA-C and specific for CMV. CMV carriers with the relevant HLA were identified by cumulative public TCR beta family frequency.

Looked up from germline, CDR1 is SEHNR and CDR2 is FQNEAQ (reference sequence). The CDR3 extends over 14 amino acids. V was cut by 2 bases and J by 1 base, with 8 bases left in between. TCRdb re-called the reads through MiXCR, storing one row per CDR3 protein. The repertoire holds 300,000 or so distinct CDR3 sequences, with 25% as singletons. This clonotype appeared many times. The antigen is not known. Sequences were derived from cultured PBMCs, sampled from culture after CMV antigen stimulation. This TCR came from a human donor in good health (CMV status not recorded). Some clones in this sample may be carry-over from other donors' samples. V is TRBV7-9 and J is TRBJ2-5; D uncertain. The CDR3 loop reads CASSLWAIQETQYF. Written as DNA, the CDR3 is TGTGCCAGCAGCTTATGGGCGATCCAAGAGACCCAGTACTTC.